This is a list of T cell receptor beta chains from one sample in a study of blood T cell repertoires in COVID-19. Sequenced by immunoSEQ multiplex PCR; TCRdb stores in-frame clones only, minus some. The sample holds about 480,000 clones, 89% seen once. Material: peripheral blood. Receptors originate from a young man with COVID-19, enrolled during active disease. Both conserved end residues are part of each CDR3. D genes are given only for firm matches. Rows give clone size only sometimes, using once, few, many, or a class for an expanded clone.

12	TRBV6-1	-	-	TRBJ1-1	CAAGGGYTEAFF	TGTGCCGCGGGAGGAGGGTACACTGAAGCTTTCTTT
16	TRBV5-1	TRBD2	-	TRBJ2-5	CASSWASGAYQETQYF	TGCGCCAGCAGCTGGGCTAGCGGGGCGTACCAAGAGACCCAGTACTTC
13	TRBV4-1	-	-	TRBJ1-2	CASSQSGDYGYTF	TGCGCCAGCAGCCAATCGGGGGACTATGGCTACACCTTC
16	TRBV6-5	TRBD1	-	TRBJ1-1	CASSYAGTGRTTEAFF	TGTGCCAGCAGTTACGCCGGGACAGGGAGGACGACTGAAGCTTTCTTT
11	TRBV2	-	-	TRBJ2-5	CASSREETQYF	TGTGCCAGCTCGAGGGAGGAGACCCAGTACTTC
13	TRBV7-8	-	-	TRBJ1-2	CASSLGAGNGYTF	TGTGCCAGCAGCCTAGGGGCGGGGAATGGCTACACCTTC
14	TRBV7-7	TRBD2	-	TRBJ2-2	CASSARGDTGELFF	TGTGCTAGCAGCGCCCGGGGGGACACCGGGGAGCTGTTTTTT
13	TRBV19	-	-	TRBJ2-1	CASSTGQYNEQFF	TGTGCCAGTAGTACCGGACAGTACAATGAGCAGTTCTTC
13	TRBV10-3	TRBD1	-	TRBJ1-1	CAISKQQGASAFF	TGTGCCATCAGCAAACAACAGGGGGCATCGGCTTTCTTT
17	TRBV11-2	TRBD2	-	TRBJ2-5	CASSTGLAGGPTETQYF	TGTGCCAGCAGCACTGGGCTAGCGGGGGGGCCGACAGAGACCCAGTACTTC
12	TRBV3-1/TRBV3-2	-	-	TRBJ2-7	CASSLTGYEQYF	TGTGCCAGCAGCCTTACAGGGTACGAGCAGTACTTC
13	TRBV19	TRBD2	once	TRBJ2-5	CASRKREQETQYF	TGTGCCAGTAGGAAGCGGGAGCAAGAGACCCAGTACTTC
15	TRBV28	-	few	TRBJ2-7	CASSFIQRTNYEQYF	TGTGCCAGCAGTTTTATTCAGCGGACCAACTACGAGCAGTACTTC
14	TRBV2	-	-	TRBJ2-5	CASSEDGVQETQYF	TGTGCCAGCAGTGAAGACGGGGTTCAGGAGACCCAGTACTTC
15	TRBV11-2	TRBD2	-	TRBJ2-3	CASRPRGGPTDTQYF	TGTGCCAGCAGACCCCGGGGGGGCCCGACAGATACGCAGTATTTT
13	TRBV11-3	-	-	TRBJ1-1	CASSSTGNTEAFF	TGTGCCAGCAGCTCTACAGGGAACACTGAAGCTTTCTTT
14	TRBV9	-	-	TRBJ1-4	CASSGLQGPGKLFF	TGTGCCAGCAGCGGTTTACAGGGTCCTGGGAAACTGTTTTTT
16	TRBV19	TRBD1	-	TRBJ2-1	CASRPPRQGFYNEQFF	TGTGCCAGTAGGCCCCCGCGACAGGGGTTTTACAATGAGCAGTTCTTC